This TCR beta chain was identified in a study of cytomegalovirus exposure and HLA in healthy donors. Regarding this clone: Its antigen remains unidentified.

V lost 6 bases, J lost 3 bases, and 5 bases stayed unmatched. This CDR3 spans 13 amino acids. Germline V gene data show CDR1 as MNHNS and CDR2 as SASEGT. Amplification used 60 Vbeta primers and 13 Jbeta primers. In the original processing: Among the unique TCR beta chains that a later analysis counted, 80 million to 100 million in all, about 10 million were shared. The repertoire was sequenced with immunoSEQ multiplex PCR; TCRdb's copy has only in-frame clones and lacks some. The V and J calls and the clone size are those of that table, but D and trimming were determined from the DNA. Seen here are fewer than 130,000 clones, 60% to 80% observed once, and the top ten hold more than 2%. Study observations and caveats: As a later analysis showed, a missense DCLRE1C variant was linked to trimming of TCR beta V- and J-genes.

The specimen was PBMCs. The receptor was isolated from a man in his fifties or sixties in good health and CMV-seropositive. The rearrangement uses TRBV6-1 and TRBJ2-7; 7 bases agree with TRBD1. CDR3 in amino acids: CASSPGTVYEQYF. The CDR3 DNA reads as TGTGCCAGCAGCCCCGGGACAGTCTACGAGCAGTACTTC.